Presented here are 10 T cell receptor beta chains from one specimen sequenced in a study of T cell changes during pregnancy in multiple sclerosis. Sequenced by immunoSEQ multiplex PCR; TCRdb stores in-frame clones only, minus some. The sample records tens of thousands of clones, 92% being singletons. Source: CD4+ T cells from peripheral blood mononuclear cells, taken after pregnancy. Source of these receptors: a female donor in good health, enrolled as a control in a pregnancy study.

This clone has only one observation. This chain uses TRBV6-6 with TRBJ2-7; D is possibly TRBD2 (6 bases). CDR1 MNHNY and CDR2 SVGAGI come from the germline V gene (reference sequence). The ends were cut back, 2 bases at V and 1 base at J, with 6 bases in the middle. The CDR3 spans 13 residues. CDR3 amino acids: CASSYGTSYEQYF. For the CDR3, the DNA is TGTGCCAGCAGTTACGGGACTTCCTACGAGCAGTACTTC.

V and J are TRBV2 and TRBJ1-2, with TRBD1 matching over 9 bases. Germline V CDR1 and CDR2: SNHLY, FYNNEI. CDR3 length: 14 residues. Trimming at V came to 8 bases and at J to 2 bases, leaving 6 bases not matched to a gene. The CDR3 bases are TGTGCCAGCCAGCTAACAGGGGGCAACTATGGCTACACCTTC. Amino acid sequence: CASQLTGGNYGYTF.

The chain has TRBV10-3 and TRBJ2-2; TRBD2 agrees at 8 bases. CDR3 length equals 14 residues. Per germline, CDR1 ENHRY and CDR2 SYGVKD. The J segment lost 4 bases and the V segment lost 11 bases, leaving 9 bases of the junction unmatched. The CDR3 nucleotides are TGTGCCTCCACGGGGGGGCTAAGCACCGGGGAGCTGTTTTTT. This translates into CASTGGLSTGELFF.

The CDR3 sequence is CASSQDYGGGGALQETQYF. CDR3 DNA: TGCGCCAGCAGCCAAGATTATGGGGGTGGCGGGGCCCTCCAAGAGACCCAGTACTTC. This chain uses TRBV4-3 with TRBJ2-5, with a possible D match to TRBD2 (6 bases). V gave up 0 bases and J gave up 1 base, with 21 bases separating them. CDR3 length: 19 residues. The germline V gene encodes CDR1 LGHNA and CDR2 YSLEER.

The V call is TRBV28, the J call TRBJ2-6, with no clear D. The germline CDR1 and CDR2 sequences are MDHEN and SYDVKM. The CDR3 is 11 amino acids. The CDR3 DNA follows: TGTGCTAGCTCTGGGGCCAACGTCCTGACTTTC. The encoded protein is CASSGANVLTF.

The rearrangement uses TRBV4-3 and TRBJ1-4; D might be TRBD1 (6 bases). This CDR3 contains 15 residues. The V end lost 3 bases, the J end lost 5 bases, and 13 bases lay between the germline ends. Germline CDR1 LGHNA, CDR2 YSLEER. The CDR3 region has the DNA TGCGCCAGCAGCCATCCTAGCAGGGGAAATGAAAAACTGTTTTTT. Translating it yields CASSHPSRGNEKLFF.

The chain is built from TRBV28 and TRBJ1-1; possible D gene TRBD1, 6 bases. The CDR3 contains 14 residues. CDR1 is MDHEN, CDR2 SYDVKM, per germline. Between the trimmed V and J ends, which lost 7 bases and 10 bases, there was a span of 22 bases. CDR3 DNA: TGTGCCAGCAACCCACAGGGAGGGAGCCGAGGAGCTTTCTTT. Its translation: CASNPQGGSRGAFF.

This clone was counted a single time. DNA for the CDR3: TGTGCCAGCAGAGCCGCGGGACGCCGTTTGGGGAACACCATATATTTT. Its translation is CASRAAGRRLGNTIYF. This chain links TRBV6-4 with TRBJ1-3; a possible D gene is TRBD1 (5 bases). V shed 6 bases and J shed 7 bases, with 22 bases lying between them. The CDR3 is 16 residues long. Germline assignment: CDR1 MRHNA and CDR2 SNTAGT.

The chain has TRBV9 and TRBJ2-3; TRBD2 matches 13 bases. Germline assignment: CDR1 SGDLS and CDR2 YYNGEE. The trim removed 2 bases at V and 5 bases at J, leaving 5 bases unmatched. The CDR3 runs 16 residues. DNA for the CDR3: TGTGCCAGCAGCGTGGGGGGACTAGCGGGGTTAGATACGCAGTATTTT. Its translation: CASSVGGLAGLDTQYF.

This chain links TRBV5-6 with TRBJ2-7; tentative D call: TRBD1 (6 bases). This CDR3 is built from 14 residues. Trimming cost V 3 bases and J 3 bases, with 13 bases left between them. Looked up from germline, CDR1 is SGHDT and CDR2 is YYEEEE. Written as DNA, the CDR3 is TGTGCCAGCAGCTCGACAGGTCGCCACTACGAGCAGTACTTC. Protein sequence: CASSSTGRHYEQYF.